This TCR beta chain was sequenced during a study of tumor and adjacent non-tumor tissue in lung cancer. Study-wide context: Histology: about twelve adenocarcinoma, a couple of squamous cell carcinoma, 1 small cell lung cancer. Study results and limitations: Normal lung showed higher cumulative top 100 clone frequency than tumor. Tumor tissue had significantly higher TCR diversity than normal lung.

This clonotype was seen a few times. Its antigen is currently unknown. One base away lies a much larger clone, so this may be a sequencing read error. Three rounds of nested PCR, following a modified ARM-PCR protocol, produced the TCRbeta library. One entry per CDR3 protein results from TCRdb running MiXCR on the multiplex PCR reads. The repertoire holds more than 85,000 distinct CDR3 sequences, roughly two thirds seen once, with roughly 15% in the top ten. Germline CDR1 reads SGHKS; CDR2 reads YYEKEE (reference sequence). The CDR3 has 16 amino acids. No cell sorting was done before RNA was extracted from the tissue.

This TCR was recovered from a man aged 65-85 years with non-small cell lung cancer. The rearrangement uses TRBV5-5 and TRBJ2-5, with 7 bases aligning to TRBD2. What was sequenced was lung tumor tissue. CDR3 sequence reads: CTSRKRGLKAEETQYF. The CDR3 region has the DNA TGTACCAGCAGAAAGCGGGGACTAAAAGCGGAGGAGACCCAGTACTTC. The whole variable domain, remainder taken from reference TRBV5-5 and TRBJ2-5, is DAGVTQSPTHLIKTRGQQVTLRCSPISGHKSVSWYQQVLGQGPQFIFQYYEKEERGRGNFPDRFSARQFPNYSSELNVNALLLGDSALYLCTSRKRGLKAEETQYFGPGTRLLVL.